This T cell receptor (beta chain) was profiled in a study of OX40 agonist ivuxolimab in advanced cancers. Using immunoSEQ multiplex PCR, the repertoire was profiled, and TCRdb retains in-frame clones only, with some absent. The data hold 45,000 to 65,000 clones, with approximately 86% observed a single time. Per the germline V gene, CDR1 is SEHNR and CDR2 is FQNEAQ (reference sequence). V lost 2 bases and J lost 1, with 6 bases in between. The CDR3 spans 14 residues. The clonotype originates from an adult with an advanced solid tumor such as melanoma, head and neck, liver or kidney cancer. The chain couples TRBV7-9 to TRBJ1-5; no reliable D call. The sequences come from CD4+ or CD8+ T cells sorted from blood, collected in a trial of the OX40 agonist ivuxolimab. The CDR3 here is CASSLSTSNQPQHF. The CDR3 coding sequence is TGTGCCAGCAGCTTAAGTACCAGCAATCAGCCCCAGCATTTT.